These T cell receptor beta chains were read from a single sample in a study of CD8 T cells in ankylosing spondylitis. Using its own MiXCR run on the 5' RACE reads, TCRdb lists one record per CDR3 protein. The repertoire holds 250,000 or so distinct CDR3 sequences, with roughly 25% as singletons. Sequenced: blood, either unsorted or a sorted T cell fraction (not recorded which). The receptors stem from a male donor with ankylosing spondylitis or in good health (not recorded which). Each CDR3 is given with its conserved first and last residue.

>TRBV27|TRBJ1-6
CASSLVRYSPLHF
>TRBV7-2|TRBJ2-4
CASSLVRRDTKNIQYF
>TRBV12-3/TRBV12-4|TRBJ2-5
CASSLVGGETQYF
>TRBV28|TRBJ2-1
CASSTGGGHTGEQFF
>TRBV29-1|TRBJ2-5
CSVSFGGQETQYF
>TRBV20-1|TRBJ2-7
CSATSGQGIYEQYF
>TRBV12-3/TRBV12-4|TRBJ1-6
CASTGPSESPLHF
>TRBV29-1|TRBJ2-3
CSVQGIPGLSTDTQYF
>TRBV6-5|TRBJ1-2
CASSRTGDGYTF
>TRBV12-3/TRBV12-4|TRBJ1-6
CASSLLGPPLHF
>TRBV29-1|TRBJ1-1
CSVEDGFF
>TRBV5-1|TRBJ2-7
CASSLRQGLYEQYF
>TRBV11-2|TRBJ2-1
CASSLVQGFYNEQFF
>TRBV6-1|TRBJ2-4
CASSEEVGLGKNIQYF
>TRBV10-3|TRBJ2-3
CAITQGLARADTQYF
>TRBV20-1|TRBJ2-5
CSARERGGRETQYF
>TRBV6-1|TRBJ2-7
CASRGAQGTYEQYF
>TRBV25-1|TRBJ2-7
CASSRSGNFWYEQYF
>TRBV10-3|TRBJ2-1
CAISAGTGAYNEQFF
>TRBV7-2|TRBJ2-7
CASSGGGEQYF
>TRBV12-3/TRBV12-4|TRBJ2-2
CASSLGQGFGELFF
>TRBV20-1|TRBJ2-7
CSASDPGTGGYEQYF
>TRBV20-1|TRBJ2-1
CSGQIYNEQFF
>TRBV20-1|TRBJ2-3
CSVSGERGTSGTQYF
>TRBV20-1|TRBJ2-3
CSARERVPGDTQYF
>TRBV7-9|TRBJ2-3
CASSSRASQDTQYF
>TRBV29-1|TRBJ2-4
CSVVGGLKNIQYF
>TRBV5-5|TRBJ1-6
CASSGTGTVHNSPLHF
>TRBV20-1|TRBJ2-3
CSARGAGAEDTQYF
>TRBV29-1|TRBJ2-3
CSVDRGSTDTQYF
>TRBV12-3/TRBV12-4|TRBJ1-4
CASSPDRTREKLFF
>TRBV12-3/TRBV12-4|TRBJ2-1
CASSFSGGLYEQFF
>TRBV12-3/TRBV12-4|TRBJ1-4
CASSQTREGEKLFF
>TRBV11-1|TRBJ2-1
CASRVITLAGGPLDEQFF
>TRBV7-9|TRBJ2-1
CASSWSQGPNEQFF
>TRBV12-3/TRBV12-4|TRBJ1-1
CATSREAFF
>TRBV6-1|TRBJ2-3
CASKLSGGGTDTQYF
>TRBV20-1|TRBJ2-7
CSATPTDSYERYF
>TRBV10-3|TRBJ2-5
CAISESRDQETQYF
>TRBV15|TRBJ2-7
CATSRAREQYF
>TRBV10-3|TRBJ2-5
CAISELGLTGQETQYF
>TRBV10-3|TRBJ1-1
CAISEGSVGVAFF
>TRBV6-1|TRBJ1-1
CASSGQSMNTEAFF
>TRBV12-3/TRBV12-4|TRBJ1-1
CASSFGGVTEAFF
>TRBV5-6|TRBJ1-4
CASSFGQGGEKLFF
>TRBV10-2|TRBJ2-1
CASTGQGADEQFF
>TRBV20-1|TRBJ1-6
CSARTGGSPLHF
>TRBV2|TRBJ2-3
CASSSVTDTQYF
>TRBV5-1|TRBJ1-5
CASSLWGRDNQPQHF
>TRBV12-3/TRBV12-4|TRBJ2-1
CASSLERPPRGEQFF
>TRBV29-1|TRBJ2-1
CSVGRTGDRDEQFF
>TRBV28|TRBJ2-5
CASSFPGLDGETQYF